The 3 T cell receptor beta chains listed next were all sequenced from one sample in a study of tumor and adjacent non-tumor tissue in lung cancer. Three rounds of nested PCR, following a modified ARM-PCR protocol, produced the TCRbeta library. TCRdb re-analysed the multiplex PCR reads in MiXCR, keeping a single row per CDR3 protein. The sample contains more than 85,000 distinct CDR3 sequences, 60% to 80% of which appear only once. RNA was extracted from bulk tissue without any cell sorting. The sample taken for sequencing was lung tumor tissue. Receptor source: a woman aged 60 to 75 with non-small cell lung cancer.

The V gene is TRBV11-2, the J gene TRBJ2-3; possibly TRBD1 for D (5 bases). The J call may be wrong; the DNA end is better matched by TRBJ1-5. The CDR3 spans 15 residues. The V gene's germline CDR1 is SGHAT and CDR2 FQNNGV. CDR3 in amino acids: CASSPTGTPTDTQHF. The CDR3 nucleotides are TGTGCCAGCAGCCCCACCGGGACGCCCACAGATACGCAGCATTTT.

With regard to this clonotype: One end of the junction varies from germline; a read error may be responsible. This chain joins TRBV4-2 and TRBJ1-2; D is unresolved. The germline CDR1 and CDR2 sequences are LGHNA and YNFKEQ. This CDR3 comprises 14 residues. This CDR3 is CVSSFSPGSGGYTF. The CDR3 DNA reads TGTGTCAGCAGCTTTTCTCCGGGGTCCGGCGGCTACACCTTC.

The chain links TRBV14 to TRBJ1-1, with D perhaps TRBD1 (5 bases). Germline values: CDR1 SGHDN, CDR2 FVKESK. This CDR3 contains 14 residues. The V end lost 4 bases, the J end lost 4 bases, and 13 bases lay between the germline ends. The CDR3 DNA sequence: TGTGCCAGCAGCCGCGATGGGACGATCACTGAAGCTTTCTTT. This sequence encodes CASSRDGTITEAFF.